The 28 T cell receptor beta chains below all came from one sample that was sequenced in a study of cytomegalovirus exposure and HLA in healthy donors. The PCR contained 60 Vbeta and 13 Jbeta primers. Data came from immunoSEQ multiplex PCR; TCRdb stores just in-frame clones and leaves some out. The repertoire has more than 100,000 clones, approximately 87% of them found once; the top ten carry less than 2%. The specimen was PBMCs. The receptors here all came from a man aged 40-49 years in good health and CMV-seronegative.

This clone was picked up one time. The genes are TRBV10-3 and TRBJ2-1, with 12 positions matching TRBD2. The length of the CDR3 is 17 residues. Germline CDR1 reads ENHRY; CDR2 reads SYGVKD. After removal of 3 bases from V and 7 bases from J, the junction contained 10 bases not matched to a gene. The CDR3 DNA follows: TGTGCCATCAGTGAAGTTCTAGTTACTAGCGGGGGGAATGAGCAGTTCTTC. Protein product: CAISEVLVTSGGNEQFF.

The rearrangement links TRBV5-1 to TRBJ2-7; no clear D gene. Per the germline V gene, CDR1 is SGHRS and CDR2 is YFSETQ. The CDR3 spans 14 residues. Trimming cost V 0 bases and J 4 bases, with 11 bases left between them. The CDR3 reads CASSLGPGTYEQYF. As DNA, the CDR3 is TGCGCCAGCAGCTTGGGCCCGGGTACGTACGAGCAGTACTTC.

This clone was recorded once. This rearrangement joins TRBV9 to TRBJ1-2, with TRBD1 as a possible D gene (6 bases). V lost 0 bases to trimming and J lost 6 bases, with 9 bases between them. Germline CDR1 and CDR2: SGDLS and YYNGEE. This CDR3 has 13 residues. The CDR3 DNA reads TGTGCCAGCAGCGTAGAACAGGGCGATGGCTACACCTTC. Translated: CASSVEQGDGYTF. Variable domain in full (rest from reference TRBV9 and TRBJ1-2): DSGVTQTPKHLITATGQRVTLRCSPRSGDLSVYWYQQSLDQGLQFLIQYYNGEERAKGNILERFSAQQFPDLHSELNLSSLELGDSALYFCASSVEQGDGYTFGSGTRLTVV.

The gene calls are TRBV4-2 and TRBJ1-2; 8 bases match TRBD1. The length of the CDR3 is 18 residues. The germline V gene has CDR1 LGHNA and CDR2 YNFKEQ. V trimming: 9 bases; J trimming: 4 bases; junction bases outside the gene matches: 22. CDR3 DNA: TGTGCCAGTGAGGAAATTGCAGGGGGCCTTAAGCAAACCTATGGCTACACCTTC. Translated: CASEEIAGGLKQTYGYTF.

The chain has TRBV13 and TRBJ2-2; D is ambiguous. Trimming took off 7 bases at V and 4 bases at J, with 13 bases between the two ends. Germline CDR1 reads PRHDT; CDR2 reads FYEKMQ (reference sequence). This CDR3 is 14 amino acids long. CDR3 residues: CASTPTGGTGELFF. In DNA form, the CDR3 reads TGTGCCAGCACCCCGACTGGTGGCACCGGGGAGCTGTTTTTT. Looking up the rest from reference TRBV13 and TRBJ2-2 gives the full variable domain: AAGVIQSPRHLIKEKRETATLKCYPIPRHDTVYWYQQGPGQDPQFLISFYEKMQSDKGSIPDRFSAQQFSDYHSELNMSSLELGDSALYFCASTPTGGTGELFFGEGSRLTVL.

The sample holds one count of this clone. This chain connects TRBV10-3 to TRBJ1-2, with 7 nucleotides matching TRBD1. Per the germline V gene, CDR1 is ENHRY and CDR2 is SYGVKD. This CDR3 is 14 amino acids long. J was trimmed by 8 bases and V by 9 bases; bases with no gene match: 15. This CDR3 is CAIWETDRERGYTF. Here the CDR3 DNA reads TGTGCCATTTGGGAGACCGACAGGGAGCGAGGCTACACCTTC.

The rearrangement links TRBV21-1 to TRBJ1-1; the D call of TRBD1 is as the table states it, not checked on the DNA. TRBV21-1 is an annotated pseudogene. CDR3 length equals 15 residues. CDR3 amino acids: CASSFGTANNTEAFF. The DNA of the CDR3 is TGTGCCAGCAGCTTCGGGACAGCAAATAACACTGAAGCTTTCTTT.

The chain has TRBV4-2 and TRBJ1-5; D gene ambiguous. The V end was cut by 0 bases, the J end by 6 bases, with 12 bases between. The CDR3 spans 15 residues. Looked up from germline, CDR1 is LGHNA and CDR2 is YNFKEQ. The CDR3 DNA sequence: TGTGCCAGCAGCCAAGAAGGGAGTTTGGGTCAGCCCCAGCATTTT. It codes for CASSQEGSLGQPQHF.

The chain uses TRBV27 and TRBJ1-5; TRBD1 aligns across 8 bases. Unmatched junction bases numbered 9, after V lost 0 bases and J lost 5 bases. Germline V lookup: CDR1 MNHEY, CDR2 SMNVEV (reference sequence). CDR3 length: 17 amino acids. CDR3 amino acids: CASSLSGQGGGDQPQHF. The CDR3, as DNA: TGTGCCAGCAGTTTATCCGGACAGGGCGGAGGGGATCAGCCCCAGCATTTT.

The chain is built from TRBV4-3 and TRBJ2-1; 11 nucleotides align to TRBD2. There are 15 residues in the CDR3. Germline V gene sequence: CDR1 LGHNA, CDR2 YSLEER. V shed 4 bases and J 5 bases; nucleotides not matched to a gene: 4. This CDR3 is CASSPGLAAHNEQFF. CDR3 sequence (DNA): TGCGCCAGCAGCCCGGGACTAGCGGCACACAATGAGCAGTTCTTC.

The rearrangement uses TRBV18 and TRBJ2-5; TRBD1 is a possible D gene (5 bases). From germline, CDR1 is KGHSH and CDR2 LQKENI. The V end was cut by 6 bases, the J end by 1 base, with 9 bases between. This CDR3 is 13 amino acids long. Here the CDR3 reads CASSLDTQETQYF. The CDR3 DNA is TGTGCCAGCTCTTTGGACACCCAAGAGACCCAGTACTTC.

This chain uses TRBV28 with TRBJ2-1; D is possibly TRBD2 (7 bases). Germline-derived CDR1 and CDR2 are MDHEN and SYDVKM. The V end lost 2 bases, the J end lost 2 bases, and 10 bases lay between the germline ends. This CDR3 has 15 amino acids. CDR3: CASSLRGGAYNEQFF. DNA for the CDR3: TGTGCCAGCAGTTTAAGGGGGGGTGCCTACAATGAGCAGTTCTTC. The full variable domain, completed using reference TRBV28 and TRBJ2-1, is DVKVTQSSRYLVKRTGEKVFLECVQDMDHENMFWYRQDPGLGLRLIYFSYDVKMKEKGDIPEGYSVSREKKERFSLILESASTNQTSMYLCASSLRGGAYNEQFFGPGTRLTVL.

The chain has TRBV6-4 and TRBJ2-3; D gene unclear. CDR3 length: 15 amino acids. Per germline, CDR1 MRHNA and CDR2 SNTAGT. Trimming took 3 bases from V and 2 from J, leaving 12 bases between them. For the CDR3, the DNA is TGTGCCAGCAGTGAAGAAGCGATTAACACAGATACGCAGTATTTT. It yields the protein CASSEEAINTDTQYF.

The chain uses TRBV19 and TRBJ2-7; tentative D call: TRBD2 (6 bases). Per germline, CDR1 LNHDA and CDR2 SQIVND (reference sequence). The V end lost 5 bases, the J end lost 1 base, and 21 bases lay between the germline ends. The CDR3 is made up of 17 amino acids. The CDR3 protein is CASSSSLAARESYEQYF. As DNA, the CDR3 is TGTGCCAGTAGTTCGAGCTTAGCGGCCCGGGAGTCCTACGAGCAGTACTTC.

The rearrangement joins TRBV2 to TRBJ2-7; no reliable D call. The CDR3 has 16 residues. V was trimmed by 6 bases and J by 4 bases, leaving 22 bases between them. CDR1 and CDR2 from the germline V gene are SNHLY and FYNNEI. The CDR3: CASRGHRSQRKYEQYF. The CDR3 nucleotides read TGTGCCAGCAGGGGCCACAGATCTCAACGCAAATACGAGCAGTACTTC.

V and J are TRBV19 and TRBJ2-1, with TRBD2 matching over 8 bases. This CDR3 comprises 14 residues. Germline loops: CDR1 LNHDA, CDR2 SQIVND (reference sequence). J gave up 5 bases and V 6 bases, and 6 bases lay outside the gene matches. In nucleotides, the CDR3 is TGTGCCAGTAGGATGGCGGGGGGAGACAATGAGCAGTTCTTC. Translating it yields CASRMAGGDNEQFF.

The genes are TRBV4-1 and TRBJ1-5; TRBD1 is a possible D gene (5 bases). The CDR3 length is 17 residues. V was cut by 3 bases and J by 2 bases, with 17 bases left in between. Germline CDR1 is MGHRA and CDR2 is YSYEKL. CDR3 bases: TGCGCCAGCAGCCACCCCATCGGGGGGTTTGGCAATCAGCCCCAGCATTTT. It yields the protein CASSHPIGGFGNQPQHF.

As regards this clone: Other DNA sequences in this sample translate to the same CDR3. This chain links TRBV7-2 with TRBJ1-1; D possibly corresponds to TRBD1 (6 bases). The V end lost 5 bases, the J end lost 1 base, and 8 bases lay between the germline ends. In germline, CDR1 is SGHTA, CDR2 FQGNSA. This CDR3 spans 13 amino acids. Written as DNA, the CDR3 is TGTGCCAGCAGCAGACAGGAGAACACTGAAGCTTTCTTT. As protein: CASSRQENTEAFF.

The chain couples TRBV5-4 to TRBJ2-7, with 7 bases identical to TRBD1. Germline V gives CDR1 SGHNT, CDR2 YYREEE (reference sequence). The trim removed 4 bases at V and 4 bases at J, leaving 5 bases unmatched. There are 13 residues in the CDR3. The CDR3 nucleotides are TGTGCCAGCAGCCCAGGGGGTCCATACGAGCAGTACTTC. Protein product: CASSPGGPYEQYF.

This rearrangement joins TRBV4-3 to TRBJ2-3, with no clear D. V was pared by 0 bases and J by 2 bases, with 12 bases between. CDR3 size: 16 residues. The germline V gene has CDR1 LGHNA and CDR2 YSLEER. As DNA, the CDR3 is TGCGCCAGCAGCCAAGAATTAATACCAGACACAGATACGCAGTATTTT. Its protein product is CASSQELIPDTDTQYF.

The CDR3 nucleotides are TGTGCCAGCAGCACCTCAGGGGGCGCGGGAGAGACCCAGTACTTC. Its protein product is CASSTSGGAGETQYF. The rearrangement uses TRBV9 and TRBJ2-5; 8 bases are shared with TRBD1. With 4 bases clipped from V and 4 bases from J, the junction kept 9 bases outside the gene matches. This CDR3 is 15 amino acids long. CDR1 is SGDLS and CDR2 is YYNGEE in the germline V gene.

The CDR3: CASSPPGGISPLHF. As DNA, the CDR3 is TGTGCCAGCAGCCCCCCGGGGGGCATTTCACCCCTCCACTTT. The chain is built from TRBV7-2 and TRBJ1-6, with D possibly matching TRBD1 (6 bases). This CDR3 is built from 14 residues. Trimming pared 5 bases from V and 9 bases from J, leaving 14 bases between. CDR1 is SGHTA, CDR2 FQGNSA, per germline.

This chain uses TRBV4-3 with TRBJ2-3, with 9 bases fitting TRBD2. The V and J ends lost 0 bases and 2 bases, in that order; junction bases with no gene match: 9. CDR1 is LGHNA, CDR2 YSLEER, per germline. This CDR3 contains 18 residues. In DNA, the CDR3 is TGCGCCAGCAGCCAAGATCCCGGGCTAGCGGGGAACACAGATACGCAGTATTTT. Protein: CASSQDPGLAGNTDTQYF.

The CDR3 is CASRLTGGHEKLFF. The CDR3 bases are TGTGCCAGCAGACTTACAGGTGGACATGAAAAACTGTTTTTT. The V and J genes are TRBV28 and TRBJ1-4; D might be TRBD1 (5 bases). V was cut by 6 bases and J by 6 bases, with 14 bases left in between. The CDR3 contains 14 residues. Per the germline V gene, CDR1 is MDHEN and CDR2 is SYDVKM.

V usage is TRBV4-1 and J usage is TRBJ2-6; the D gene is possibly TRBD2 (6 bases). The V end lost 5 bases, the J end lost 0 bases, and 14 bases lay between the germline ends. The CDR3 length is 17 residues. The germline V gene has CDR1 MGHRA and CDR2 YSYEKL. CDR3 DNA: TGCGCCAGCAGCAGGACGGGGGTGAGCTCTGGGGCCAACGTCCTGACTTTC. It codes for CASSRTGVSSGANVLTF.

In this sample, this clone turned up a few times. The chain couples TRBV6-4 to TRBJ1-4, with no clear D. V was trimmed by 5 bases and J by 8 bases, leaving 12 bases between them. The CDR3 is 13 amino acids. Germline lookup yields CDR1 MRHNA and CDR2 SNTAGT. The DNA of the CDR3 is TGTGCCAGCAGTCGCGGACCGGGGGAAAAACTGTTTTTT. It yields the protein CASSRGPGEKLFF.

The count of this clone is one. The chain joins TRBV30 to TRBJ2-7; 9 bases fit TRBD1. V lost 4 bases and J lost 6; bases outside the gene matches: 7. Germline CDR1 and CDR2: GTSNPN and SVGIG (reference sequence). The CDR3 has 13 amino acids. The CDR3 protein is CAWTTGTGREQYF. For the CDR3, the DNA is TGTGCCTGGACAACCGGGACAGGGCGCGAGCAGTACTTC.

The CDR3 nucleotides read TGTGCCTTGGGACAAGCTAACTATGGCTACACCTTC. Its protein is CALGQANYGYTF. The V gene is TRBV30, the J gene TRBJ1-2; possible D gene TRBD1, 6 bases. This CDR3 contains 12 residues. Germline V gene lookup returns CDR1 GTSNPN and CDR2 SVGIG (reference sequence). V was trimmed by 7 bases and J by 0 bases, leaving 9 bases between them.